This T cell receptor beta chain was sequenced for a study of shared clonotypes between healthy human individuals. At the deep level, the assay was run. Sorted-subset replicate PCR reactions were performed with 200 ng DNA, corresponding to roughly 27,000 T cell genomes. Profiled with immunoSEQ multiplex PCR; TCRdb holds only in-frame clones, not every one. The sample consists of over a million clones, roughly 96% of them appearing once. Naive CD45RA+ and memory CD45RA-negative subsets were split from CD4+ cells. This clone showed up just once. This CDR3 region has 17 residues. With 1 base removed from V and 0 bases from J, the gap between germline ends came to 15 bases. The germline V gene has CDR1 SNHLY and CDR2 FYNNEI.

Sequenced input: naive CD4+ T cells sorted from blood. Regarding subset: CD45RA+ positively selected. The rearrangement uses TRBV2 and TRBJ1-1, with D unclear. The TCR sequence derives from a young man in good health. This CDR3 is CASSEGQVGGMNTEAFF. In nucleotides, the CDR3 is TGTGCCAGCAGTGAAGGGCAGGTTGGTGGCATGAACACTGAAGCTTTCTTT.